This T cell receptor (beta chain) was identified in a study of Ad26.COV2.S vaccination and SARS-CoV-2 variants. Across the study: A participant enrolled in the COV1001 Ad26.COV2.S trial arm provided the sample.

Treatment given: some 20 received Ad26.COV2.S at low or high dose, single or two shots; about 5 received placebo; per-sample allocation not given. Each sample was drawn 63 days after the first injection (of vaccine or placebo). Assay: immunoSEQ multiplex PCR; the TCRdb copy retains only in-frame clones and omits some. The sample lists about 470,000 clones; about 90% were seen once. Worth noting for this clone: Its antigen remains unknown.

The germline gives CDR1 LNHDA, CDR2 SQIVND (reference sequence). The CDR3 is made up of 13 amino acids. Unmatched junction bases numbered 6, after V lost 5 bases and J lost 6 bases. Study-wide results and limits: Breadth and depth estimates from TCRs may understate total T cell responses.

The material sequenced was peripheral blood, taken in a trial of Ad26.COV2.S vaccine versus placebo. The chain joins TRBV19 to TRBJ1-2, with TRBD1 matching over 7 bases. The clonotype was recovered from a person between 18 and 59 years old who received the Ad26.COV2.S COVID-19 vaccine or a placebo. For the CDR3, the DNA is TGTGCCAGTAGTCGTGACAGGGTTGATGGCTACACCTTC. As protein: CASSRDRVDGYTF.